Below, 8 T cell receptor beta chains from the same sample are listed, as sequenced in a study of human T cells and chemical hapten exposure. Time point meaning: patch test 1, 2 weeks after DPC sensitization. Regarding treatment: therapeutic diphenylcyclopropenone sensitization with weekly scalp DPC. One entry per CDR3 protein, called by TCRdb with MiXCR from the RACE reads. The table has about 120,000 distinct CDR3 sequences, about 12% seen once. The sample was whole blood, taken in connection with sensitization to the hapten diphenylcyclopropenone (DPC). The receptors were sampled from a woman aged 45-65 years with alopecia areata. Some clones in this sample may be carry-over from other donors' samples.

Many counts were recorded for this clonotype. The chain has TRBV29-1 and TRBJ2-7; 9 positions match TRBD2. The CDR3 totals 13 residues. Germline lookup yields CDR1 SQVTM and CDR2 ANQGSEA. With 7 bases clipped from V and 2 bases from J, the junction kept 6 bases outside the gene matches. The CDR3 DNA sequence: TGCAGCGCTGGACTAGCGTCTCCCTACGAGCAGTACTTC. Translating it yields CSAGLASPYEQYF.

This clonotype was counted only a few times. This chain joins TRBV28 and TRBJ2-7; tentatively, D is TRBD2 (5 bases). The CDR3 contains 16 residues. Germline V CDR1 and CDR2: MDHEN, SYDVKM. Trimming stripped 6 bases from V and 1 base from J, with 19 bases between. In DNA form, the CDR3 reads TGTGCCAGCAGCACCCGGGCGGGTGGTAATTCCTACGAGCAGTACTTC. Translation gives CASSTRAGGNSYEQYF.

V and J are TRBV7-9 and TRBJ2-7; 10 bases align to TRBD1. This CDR3 comprises 15 residues. The germline gives CDR1 SEHNR, CDR2 FQNEAQ (reference sequence). V lost 6 bases, J lost 7 bases, and 12 bases stayed unmatched. The DNA for the CDR3 is TGTGCCAGCAGTTCCACCGGGACAGGGGCGAGGGAGCAGTACTTC. Translation: CASSSTGTGAREQYF. Combining the CDR3 with reference TRBV7-9 and TRBJ2-7 gives the whole variable domain DTGVSQNPRHKITKRGQNVTFRCDPISEHNRLYWYRQTLGQGPEFLTYFQNEAQLEKSRLLSDRFSAERPKGSFSTLEIQRTEQGDSAMYLCASSSTGTGAREQYFGPGTRLTVT.

This clonotype was recorded at least ten times. Here the CDR3 DNA reads TGTGCCAGCAGCTTAGTACTAGCGGGCTCCTACAATGAGCAGTTCTTC. Amino acids: CASSLVLAGSYNEQFF. The V call is TRBV7-6, the J call TRBJ2-1; TRBD2 matches 9 bases. The CDR3 totals 16 residues. With V trimmed by 1 base and J by 0 bases, 1 base remained unmatched. Germline V gives CDR1 SGHVS, CDR2 FNYEAQ.

This rearrangement joins TRBV10-1 to TRBJ1-1; maybe TRBD1 (6 bases). Between the trimmed V and J ends, which lost 4 bases and 12 bases, there was a span of 15 bases. The CDR3 length is 12 residues. CDR1 and CDR2 (germline): WNHNN, SYGVQD (reference sequence). In nucleotides, the CDR3 is TGCGCCAGCAGTGCGGACAGACTGAGAACTTTCTTT. Protein: CASSADRLRTFF.

Only a few counts were recorded for this clonotype. In nucleotides, the CDR3 is TGTGCCAGCGAGACGAACACTGAAGCTTTCTTT. Translating it yields CASETNTEAFF. The chain uses TRBV28 and TRBJ1-1, with D unclear. The germline gives CDR1 MDHEN, CDR2 SYDVKM. CDR3 length: 11 amino acids. V was shortened by 8 bases and J by 1 base, with 5 bases between the two germline ends.

This chain uses TRBV4-1 with TRBJ2-7; 8 bases line up with TRBD1. The V gene's germline CDR1 is MGHRA and CDR2 YSYEKL. The J segment lost 3 bases and the V segment lost 4 bases, leaving 5 bases of the junction unmatched. This CDR3 has 14 amino acids. The CDR3 sequence is CASSRSTGDYEQYF. Here the CDR3 DNA reads TGCGCCAGCAGCCGTTCGACAGGGGACTACGAGCAGTACTTC.

In this sample, this clonotype turned up many times. This chain's CDR3 is CASSLGGIYEQFF. In DNA form, the CDR3 reads TGTGCCAGCAGCTTGGGAGGGATCTATGAGCAGTTCTTC. V usage is TRBV7-8 and J usage is TRBJ2-1; 7 nucleotides agree with TRBD2. V gave up 3 bases and J gave up 8 bases; unmatched junction bases: 4. Germline V CDR1 and CDR2: SGHVS, FQNEAQ. This CDR3 contains 13 residues.